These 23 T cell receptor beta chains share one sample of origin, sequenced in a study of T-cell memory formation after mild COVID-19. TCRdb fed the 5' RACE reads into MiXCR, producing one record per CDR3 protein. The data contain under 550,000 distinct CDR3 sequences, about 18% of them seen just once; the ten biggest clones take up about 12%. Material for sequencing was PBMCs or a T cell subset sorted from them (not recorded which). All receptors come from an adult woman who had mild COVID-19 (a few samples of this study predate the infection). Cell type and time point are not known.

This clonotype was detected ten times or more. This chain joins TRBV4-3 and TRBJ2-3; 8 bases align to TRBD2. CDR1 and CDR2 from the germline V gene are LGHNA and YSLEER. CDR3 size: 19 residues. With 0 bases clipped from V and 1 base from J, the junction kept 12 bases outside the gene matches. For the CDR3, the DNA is TGCGCCAGCAGCCAAGATCCTGGGGTAGCGGGACGAGGCACAGATACGCAGTATTTT. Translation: CASSQDPGVAGRGTDTQYF.

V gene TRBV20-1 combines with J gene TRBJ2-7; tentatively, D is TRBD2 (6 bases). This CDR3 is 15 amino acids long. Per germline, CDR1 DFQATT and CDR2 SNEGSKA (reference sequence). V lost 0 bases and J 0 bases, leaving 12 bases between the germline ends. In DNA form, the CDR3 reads TGCAGTGCTAGAGATAACGGAGGGAGCTCCTACGAGCAGTACTTC. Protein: CSARDNGGSSYEQYF.

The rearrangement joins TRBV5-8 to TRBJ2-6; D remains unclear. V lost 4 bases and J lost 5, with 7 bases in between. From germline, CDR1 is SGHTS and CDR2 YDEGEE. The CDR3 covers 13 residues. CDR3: CASSVARANVLTF. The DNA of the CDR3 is TGTGCCAGCAGCGTGGCTCGGGCCAACGTCCTGACTTTC.

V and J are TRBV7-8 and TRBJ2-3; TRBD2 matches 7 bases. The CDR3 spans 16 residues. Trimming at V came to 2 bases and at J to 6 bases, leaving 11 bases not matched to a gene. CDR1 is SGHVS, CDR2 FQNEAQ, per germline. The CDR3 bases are TGTGCCAGCAGCTTATGGAGAGGCGGGAGCAGGGATACGCAGTATTTT. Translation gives CASSLWRGGSRDTQYF.

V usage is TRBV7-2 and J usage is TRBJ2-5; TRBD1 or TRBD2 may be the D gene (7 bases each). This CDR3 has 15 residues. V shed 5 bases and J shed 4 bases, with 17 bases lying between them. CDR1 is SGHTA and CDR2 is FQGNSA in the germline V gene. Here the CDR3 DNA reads TGTGCCAGCAGCGCCCAGGGGGGGGCTAGAGAGACCCAGTACTTC. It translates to CASSAQGGARETQYF.

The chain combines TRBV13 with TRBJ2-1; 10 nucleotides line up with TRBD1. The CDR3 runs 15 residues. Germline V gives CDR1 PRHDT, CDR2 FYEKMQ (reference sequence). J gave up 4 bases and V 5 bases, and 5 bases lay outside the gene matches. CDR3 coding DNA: TGTGCCAGCAGCCCGGGACAGGGGATATACAATGAGCAGTTCTTC. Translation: CASSPGQGIYNEQFF.

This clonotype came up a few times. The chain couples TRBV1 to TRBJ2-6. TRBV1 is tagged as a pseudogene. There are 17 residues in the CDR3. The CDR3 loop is CTSSQATSVGSANVLTF. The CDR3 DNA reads TGCACCAGCAGCCAAGCGACGTCAGTAGGGTCAGCCAACGTCCTGACTTTC.

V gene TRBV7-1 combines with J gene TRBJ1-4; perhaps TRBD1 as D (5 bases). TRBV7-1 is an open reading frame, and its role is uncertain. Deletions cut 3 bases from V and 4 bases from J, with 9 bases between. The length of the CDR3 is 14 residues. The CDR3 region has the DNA TGTGCCAGCAGCTCCCTGACAGTTAATGAAAAACTGTTTTTT. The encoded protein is CASSSLTVNEKLFF.

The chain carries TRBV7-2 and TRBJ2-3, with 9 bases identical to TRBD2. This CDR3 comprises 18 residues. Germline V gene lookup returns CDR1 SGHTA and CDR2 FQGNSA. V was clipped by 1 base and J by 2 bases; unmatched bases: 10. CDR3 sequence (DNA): TGTGCCAGCAGCTTAGGGTTTGGTAGCGGGGGCCTCACAGATACGCAGTATTTT. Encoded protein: CASSLGFGSGGLTDTQYF.

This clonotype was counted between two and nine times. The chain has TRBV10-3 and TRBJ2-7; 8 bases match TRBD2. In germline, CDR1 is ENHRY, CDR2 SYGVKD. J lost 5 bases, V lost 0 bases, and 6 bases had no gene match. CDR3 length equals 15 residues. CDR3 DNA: TGTGCCATCAGTGAGTCAGTAGCGGGACCTCACGAGCAGTACTTC. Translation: CAISESVAGPHEQYF.

In DNA, the CDR3 is TGCGCCAGCAGCTACCGAGGGACCTACAATGAGCAGTTCTTC. Encoded protein: CASSYRGTYNEQFF. The V and J genes are TRBV5-1 and TRBJ2-1, with D possibly matching TRBD2 (5 bases). The CDR3 contains 14 residues. Trimming took 3 bases from V and 2 from J, leaving 9 bases between them. Germline CDR1 is SGHRS and CDR2 is YFSETQ.

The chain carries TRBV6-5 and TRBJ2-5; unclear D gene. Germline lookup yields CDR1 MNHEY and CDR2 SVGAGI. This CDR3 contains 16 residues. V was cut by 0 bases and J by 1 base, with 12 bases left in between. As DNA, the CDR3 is TGTGCCAGCAGTTACTCGAGTAGGTCCGCCCAAGAGACCCAGTACTTC. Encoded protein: CASSYSSRSAQETQYF.

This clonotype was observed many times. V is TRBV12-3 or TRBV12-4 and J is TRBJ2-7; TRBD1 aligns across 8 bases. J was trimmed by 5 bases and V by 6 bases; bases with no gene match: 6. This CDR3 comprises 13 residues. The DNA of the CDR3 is TGTGCCAGCAGCCCGGCAGGGGGCGACGAGCAGTACTTC. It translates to CASSPAGGDEQYF.

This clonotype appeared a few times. Written as DNA, the CDR3 is TGTGCCAGCAGCTTTCTAGGCGTCGCCATATATTTT. This translates into CASSFLGVAIYF. V is TRBV5-6 and J is TRBJ1-3; D not certain. Per germline, CDR1 SGHDT and CDR2 YYEEEE. This CDR3 comprises 12 residues. V was clipped by 2 bases and J by 11 bases, with 11 bases between them.

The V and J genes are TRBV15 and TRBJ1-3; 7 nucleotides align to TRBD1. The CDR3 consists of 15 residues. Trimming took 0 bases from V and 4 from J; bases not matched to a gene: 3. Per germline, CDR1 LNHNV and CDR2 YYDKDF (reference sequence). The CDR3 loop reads CATSRDGTVGNTIYF. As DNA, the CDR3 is TGTGCCACCAGCAGAGATGGGACAGTCGGAAACACCATATATTTT.

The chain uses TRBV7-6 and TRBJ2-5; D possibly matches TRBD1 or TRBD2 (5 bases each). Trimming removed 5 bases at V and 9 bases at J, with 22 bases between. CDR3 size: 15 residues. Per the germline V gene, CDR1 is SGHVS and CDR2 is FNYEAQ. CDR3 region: CASSAPGRGARAQYF. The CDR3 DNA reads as TGTGCCAGCAGCGCTCCCGGTCGAGGGGCTCGGGCCCAGTACTTC.

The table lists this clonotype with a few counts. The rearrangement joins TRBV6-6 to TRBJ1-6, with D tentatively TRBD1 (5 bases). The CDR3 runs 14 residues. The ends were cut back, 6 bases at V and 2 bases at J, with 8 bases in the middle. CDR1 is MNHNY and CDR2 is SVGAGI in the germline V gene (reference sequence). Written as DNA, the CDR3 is TGTGCCAGCAGAGAACAGGCCTATAATTCACCCCTCCACTTT. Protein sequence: CASREQAYNSPLHF.

The DNA of the CDR3 is TGTGCCAGAGGGACAGGGGGGCCCCACCAAGAGACCCAGTACTTC. As protein: CARGTGGPHQETQYF. The chain carries TRBV25-1 and TRBJ2-5; the match to TRBD1 covers 11 bases. CDR3 length: 15 amino acids. V shed 9 bases, J shed 0 bases, and the junction held 6 bases outside the gene matches. Germline loops: CDR1 MGHDK, CDR2 SYGVNS. Drawing the rest from reference TRBV25-1 and TRBJ2-5, the complete variable domain is EADIYQTPRYLVIGTGKKITLECSQTMGHDKMYWYQQDPGMELHLIHYSYGVNSTEKGDLSSESTVSRIRTEHFPLTLESARPSHTSQYLCARGTGGPHQETQYFGPGTRLLVL.

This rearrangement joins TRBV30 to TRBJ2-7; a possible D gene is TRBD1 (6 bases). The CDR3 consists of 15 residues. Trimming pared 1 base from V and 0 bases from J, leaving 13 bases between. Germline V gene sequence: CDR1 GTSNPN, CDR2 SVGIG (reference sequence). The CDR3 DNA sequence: TGTGCCTGGAGTGCTAGGACAGCGAGCTCCTACGAGCAGTACTTC. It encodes CAWSARTASSYEQYF.

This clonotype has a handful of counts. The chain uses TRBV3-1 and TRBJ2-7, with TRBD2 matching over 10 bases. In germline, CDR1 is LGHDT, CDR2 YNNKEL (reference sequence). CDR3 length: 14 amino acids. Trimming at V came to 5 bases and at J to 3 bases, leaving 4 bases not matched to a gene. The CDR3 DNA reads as TGTGCCAGCAGCGCCGGGACTAGCGTCTACGAGCAGTACTTC. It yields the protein CASSAGTSVYEQYF.

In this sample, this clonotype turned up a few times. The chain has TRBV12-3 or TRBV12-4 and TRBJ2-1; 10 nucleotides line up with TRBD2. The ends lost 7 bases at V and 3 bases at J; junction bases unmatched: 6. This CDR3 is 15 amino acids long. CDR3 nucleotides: TGTGCCAGCACCTTCGGGACTAGCGTCTACAATGAGCAGTTCTTC. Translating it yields CASTFGTSVYNEQFF.

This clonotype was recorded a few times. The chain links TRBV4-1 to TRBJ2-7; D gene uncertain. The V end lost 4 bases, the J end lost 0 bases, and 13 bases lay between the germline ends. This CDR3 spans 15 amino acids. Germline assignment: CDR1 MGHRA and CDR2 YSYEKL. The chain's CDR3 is CASSPGAGRSYEQYF. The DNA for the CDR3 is TGCGCCAGCAGCCCAGGAGCAGGTCGCTCCTACGAGCAGTACTTC.

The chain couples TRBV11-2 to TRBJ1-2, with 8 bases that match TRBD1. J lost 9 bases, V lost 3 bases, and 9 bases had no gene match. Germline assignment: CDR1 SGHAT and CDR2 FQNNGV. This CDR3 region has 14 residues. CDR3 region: CASSFFGQGLSYTF. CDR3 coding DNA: TGTGCCAGCAGCTTTTTTGGACAGGGTTTAAGCTACACCTTC.